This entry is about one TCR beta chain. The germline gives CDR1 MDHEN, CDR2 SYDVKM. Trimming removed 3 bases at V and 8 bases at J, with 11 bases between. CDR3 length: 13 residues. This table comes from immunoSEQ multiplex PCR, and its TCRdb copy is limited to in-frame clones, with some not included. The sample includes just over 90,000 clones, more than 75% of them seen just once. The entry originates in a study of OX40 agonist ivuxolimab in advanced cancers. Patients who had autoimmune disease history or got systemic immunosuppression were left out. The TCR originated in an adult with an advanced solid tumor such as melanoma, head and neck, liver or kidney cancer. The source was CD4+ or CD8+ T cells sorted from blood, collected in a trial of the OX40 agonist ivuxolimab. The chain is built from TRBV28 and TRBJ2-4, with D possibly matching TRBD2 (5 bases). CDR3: CASSFTLGDIQYF. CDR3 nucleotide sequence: TGTGCCAGCAGTTTTACACTAGGAGACATTCAGTACTTC.